A selection of T cell receptor beta chains follows, all from one sample in a study of T cells after yellow fever vaccination. TCRdb called the 5' RACE reads again in MiXCR, with one record for every CDR3 protein. The sample contains a few hundred thousand distinct CDR3 sequences, about 6.2% of which appear only once. Material: PBMCs, obtained 5 days after the yellow fever booster vaccination. Receptor source: a man between 25 and 39 years old who received the YFV17D yellow fever vaccine. Each CDR3 is given with its conserved first and last residue.

TRBV6-1	TRBJ2-1	CASSQGVWNEQFF
TRBV5-5	TRBJ2-2	CASSVAGQGATGELFF
TRBV7-9	TRBJ2-3	CASSSGGHTDTQYF
TRBV7-2	TRBJ2-1	CASSLRGLAGDEQFF
TRBV3-1	TRBJ2-3	CASSLSRLPTQYF
TRBV12-3/TRBV12-4	TRBJ2-7	CASSFGTSQQYF
TRBV5-1	TRBJ2-7	CASSLEGSSGGQYF
TRBV20-1	TRBJ2-3	CSARVSAEQRTQYF
TRBV7-8	TRBJ2-7	CASSLTEGRGYEQYF
TRBV25-1	TRBJ2-1	CASSPTIRSGRAWNEQFF
TRBV6-6	TRBJ2-2	CASSFKRAGELFF
TRBV5-5	TRBJ1-3	CASRESSGNTIYF
TRBV15	TRBJ2-7	CATSRGTEGEQYF
TRBV12-3/TRBV12-4	TRBJ2-2	CASSRTSGSGTGELFF
TRBV12-3/TRBV12-4	TRBJ2-3	CASSGSGSTDTQYF
TRBV11-2	TRBJ2-7	CASSRDRQSYEQYF
TRBV19	TRBJ1-1	CVSSRTGETEAFF
TRBV6-2/TRBV6-3	TRBJ2-3	CASRSGPSEPSTDTQYF
TRBV3-1	TRBJ2-5	CATSLTGLPQETQYF
TRBV3-1	TRBJ2-7	CASSSYAFYEQYF
TRBV7-9	TRBJ2-6	CASSPRQAGANVLTF
TRBV15	TRBJ2-5	CATSRDGGDETQYF
TRBV7-3	TRBJ1-2	CASSFDRSNSYTF
TRBV9	TRBJ2-7	CASSRNRLADEQYF
TRBV2	TRBJ1-5	CASVLGLLSNQPQHF
TRBV28	TRBJ2-5	CASKRVLAGRGETQYF
TRBV6-5	TRBJ2-5	CASSYGTVTQETQYF
TRBV10-3	TRBJ2-3	CAISESGYDTDTQYF
TRBV20-1	TRBJ2-1	CSAPILAGGRNEQFF
TRBV5-1	TRBJ1-1	CASSVQGRNTEAFF
TRBV20-1	TRBJ2-1	CSARGGPTYNEQFF
TRBV6-2/TRBV6-3	TRBJ2-2	CASSYSMATGELFF
TRBV24-1	TRBJ2-1	CATSEGLSSYNEQFF
TRBV12-3/TRBV12-4	TRBJ1-4	CASSLVQNEKLFF
TRBV9	TRBJ2-7	CASSVADTDYEQYF
TRBV30	TRBJ2-2	CAWNRGVDTGELFF
TRBV11-1	TRBJ2-7	CASSSVSGSSYEQYF
TRBV5-1	TRBJ2-7	CASSLGRTASSYEQYF
TRBV20-1	TRBJ2-7	CSAPGTGSYEQYF
TRBV29-1	TRBJ2-3	CSVDVLTDTQYF
TRBV4-3	TRBJ2-7	CASSPLLSGTYEQYF
TRBV12-3/TRBV12-4	TRBJ2-7	CASSPNSPSPYEQYF
TRBV21-1	TRBJ2-1	CASSCLAGNTSEQFF
TRBV5-1	TRBJ2-1	CASSLAVAGVNEQFF
TRBV7-2	TRBJ2-7	CASSPAGTQVSYEQYF
TRBV20-1	TRBJ1-2	CSAAKGWTFYGYTF
TRBV20-1	TRBJ2-1	CSASIAGGRGYEQFF
TRBV29-1	TRBJ2-1	CSVEDWDRGRSNEQFF
TRBV20-1	TRBJ2-2	CSAAPSGVGGELFF
TRBV5-1	TRBJ1-1	CASSLGGWGRTEAFF
TRBV24-1	TRBJ2-5	CATSDRTGLETQYF